The 3 T cell receptor beta chains presented below share a single source sample, sequenced in a study of T cell responses to AZD1222 COVID-19 vaccine. Method: immunoSEQ multiplex PCR; TCRdb's copy keeps in-frame clones and lacks some. The sample holds 77,000 or so clones; approximately 90% are singletons and the top ten take just over 30%. Material: peripheral blood, obtained on day 0 of AZD1222 vaccination. All receptors derive from an adult in good health.

The gene calls are TRBV7-6 and TRBJ2-2, with a possible D match to TRBD1 (6 bases). V was trimmed by 0 bases and J by 0 bases, leaving 8 bases between them. The germline V gene has CDR1 SGHVS and CDR2 FNYEAQ. There are 16 residues in the CDR3. CDR3 bases: TGTGCCAGCAGCTTAGCGGACAGCGCGAACACCGGGGAGCTGTTTTTT. Residues: CASSLADSANTGELFF. Supplemented by reference TRBV7-6 and TRBJ2-2, the full variable domain reads GAGVSQSPRYKVTKRGQDVALRCDPISGHVSLYWYRQALGQGPEFLTYFNYEAQQDKSGLPNDRFSAERPEGSISTLTIQRTEQRDSAMYRCASSLADSANTGELFFGEGSRLTVL.

The rearrangement uses TRBV18 and TRBJ1-2, with D maybe TRBD1 (5 bases). The CDR3 has 13 amino acids. V shed 3 bases and J shed 5 bases, with 10 bases lying between them. Per germline, CDR1 KGHSH and CDR2 LQKENI. CDR3 amino acids: CASSPGQGYGYTF. The CDR3, as DNA: TGTGCCAGCTCACCGGGCCAGGGATATGGCTACACCTTC.

This chain uses TRBV5-6 with TRBJ1-2; the D gene is possibly TRBD1 (5 bases). Trimming cost V 5 bases and J 2 bases, with 13 bases left between them. CDR3 length: 14 amino acids. Germline V lookup: CDR1 SGHDT, CDR2 YYEEEE. The CDR3 sequence is CASRSLGGNYGYTF. DNA of the CDR3: TGTGCCAGCAGGTCCCTTGGGGGAAACTATGGCTACACCTTC.